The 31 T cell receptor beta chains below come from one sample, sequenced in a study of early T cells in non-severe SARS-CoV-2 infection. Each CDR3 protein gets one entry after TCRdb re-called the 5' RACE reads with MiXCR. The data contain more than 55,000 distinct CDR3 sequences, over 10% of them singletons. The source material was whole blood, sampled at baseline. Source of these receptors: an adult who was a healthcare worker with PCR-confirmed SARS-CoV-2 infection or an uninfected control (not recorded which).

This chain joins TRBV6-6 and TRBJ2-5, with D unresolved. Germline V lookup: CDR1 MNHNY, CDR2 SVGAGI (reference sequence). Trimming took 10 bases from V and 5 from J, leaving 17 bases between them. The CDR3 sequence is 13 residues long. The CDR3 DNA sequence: TGTGCCACATACCCCGTGAACATGGAGACCCAGTACTTC. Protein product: CATYPVNMETQYF.

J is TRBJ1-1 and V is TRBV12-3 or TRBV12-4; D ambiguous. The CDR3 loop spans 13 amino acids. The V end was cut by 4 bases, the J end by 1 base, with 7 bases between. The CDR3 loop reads CASSYPSNTEAFF. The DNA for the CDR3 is TGTGCCAGCAGTTATCCCTCGAACACTGAAGCTTTCTTT.

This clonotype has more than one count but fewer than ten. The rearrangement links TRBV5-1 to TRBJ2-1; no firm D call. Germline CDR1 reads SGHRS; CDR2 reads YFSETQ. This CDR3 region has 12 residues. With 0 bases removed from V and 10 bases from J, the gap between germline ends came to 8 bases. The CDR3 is CASSLVSREQFF. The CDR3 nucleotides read TGCGCCAGCAGCTTGGTGTCACGGGAGCAGTTCTTC. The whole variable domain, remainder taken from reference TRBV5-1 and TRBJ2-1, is KAGVTQTPRYLIKTRGQQVTLSCSPISGHRSVSWYQQTPGQGLQFLFEYFSETQRNKGNFPGRFSGRQFSNSRSEMNVSTLELGDSALYLCASSLVSREQFFGPGTRLTVL.

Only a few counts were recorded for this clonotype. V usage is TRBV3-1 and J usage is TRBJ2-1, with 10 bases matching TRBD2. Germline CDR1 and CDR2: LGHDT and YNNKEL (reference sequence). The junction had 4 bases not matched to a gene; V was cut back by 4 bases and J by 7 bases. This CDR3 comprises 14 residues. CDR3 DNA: TGTGCCAGCAGCCGGGCTAGCGGGAGTAATGAGCAGTTCTTC. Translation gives CASSRASGSNEQFF.

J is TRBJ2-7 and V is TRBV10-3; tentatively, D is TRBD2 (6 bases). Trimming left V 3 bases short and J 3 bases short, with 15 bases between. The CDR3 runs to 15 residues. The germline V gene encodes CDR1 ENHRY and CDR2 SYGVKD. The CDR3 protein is CAISDPRGSGYEQYF. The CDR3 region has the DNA TGTGCCATCAGTGACCCCCGGGGTAGCGGCTACGAGCAGTACTTC.

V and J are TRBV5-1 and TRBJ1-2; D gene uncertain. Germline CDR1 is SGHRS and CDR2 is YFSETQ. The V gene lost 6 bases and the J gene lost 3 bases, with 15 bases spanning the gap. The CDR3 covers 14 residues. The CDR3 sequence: CASNEPGLDYGYTF. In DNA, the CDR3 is TGCGCCAGCAACGAACCCGGACTGGACTATGGCTACACCTTC.

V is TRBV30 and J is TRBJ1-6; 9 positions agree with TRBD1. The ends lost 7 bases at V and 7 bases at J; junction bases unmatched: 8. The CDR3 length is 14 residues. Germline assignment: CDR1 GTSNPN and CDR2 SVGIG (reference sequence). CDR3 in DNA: TGTGCCTTGGAGGGGACAGGGTGGAATTCACCCCTCCACTTT. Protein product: CALEGTGWNSPLHF. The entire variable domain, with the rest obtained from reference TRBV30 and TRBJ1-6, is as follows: SQTIHQWPATLVQPVGSPLSLECTVEGTSNPNLYWYRQAAGRGLQLLFYSVGIGQISSEVPQNLSASRPQDRQFILSSKKLLLSDSGFYLCALEGTGWNSPLHFGNGTRLTVT.

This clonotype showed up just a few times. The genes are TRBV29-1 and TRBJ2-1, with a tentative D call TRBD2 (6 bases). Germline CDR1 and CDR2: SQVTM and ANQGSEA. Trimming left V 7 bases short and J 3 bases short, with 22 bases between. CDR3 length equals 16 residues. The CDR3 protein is CSARALASVYYNEQFF. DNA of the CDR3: TGCAGCGCTAGGGCTCTAGCGTCGGTCTACTACAATGAGCAGTTCTTC.

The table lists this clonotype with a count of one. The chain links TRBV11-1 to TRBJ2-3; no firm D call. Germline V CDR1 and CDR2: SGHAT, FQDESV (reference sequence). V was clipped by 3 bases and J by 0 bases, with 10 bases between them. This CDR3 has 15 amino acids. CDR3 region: CASSFGGYSTDTQYF. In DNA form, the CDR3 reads TGTGCCAGCAGCTTCGGCGGATACAGCACAGATACGCAGTATTTT.

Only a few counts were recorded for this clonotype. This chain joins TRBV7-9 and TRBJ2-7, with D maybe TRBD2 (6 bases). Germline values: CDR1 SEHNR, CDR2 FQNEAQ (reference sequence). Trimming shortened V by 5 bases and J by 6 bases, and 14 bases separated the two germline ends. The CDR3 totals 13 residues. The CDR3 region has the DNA TGTGCCAGCAGCACCGGGGGTAGCGGCGAGCAGTACTTC. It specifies CASSTGGSGEQYF.

The chain's CDR3 is CASSDGYGYTF. In DNA form, the CDR3 reads TGTGCCAGCAGCGACGGCTATGGCTACACCTTC. The chain employs TRBV12-3 or TRBV12-4 and TRBJ1-2, with D uncertain. This CDR3 is 11 amino acids long. Between the trimmed V and J ends, which lost 6 bases and 4 bases, there was a span of 6 bases.

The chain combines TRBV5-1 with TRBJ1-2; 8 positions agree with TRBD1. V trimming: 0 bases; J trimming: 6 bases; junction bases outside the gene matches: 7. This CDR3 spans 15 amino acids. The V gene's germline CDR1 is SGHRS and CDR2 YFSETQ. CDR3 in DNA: TGCGCCAGCAGCTTGGCAGGGGGCGGCAAGGATGGCTACACCTTC. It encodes CASSLAGGGKDGYTF.

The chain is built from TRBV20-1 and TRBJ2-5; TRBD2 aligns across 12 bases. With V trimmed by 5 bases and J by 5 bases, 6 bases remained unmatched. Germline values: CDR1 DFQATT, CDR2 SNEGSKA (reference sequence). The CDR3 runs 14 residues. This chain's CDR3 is CSALASGRVETQYF. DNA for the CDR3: TGCAGTGCTCTCGCTAGCGGGAGGGTCGAGACCCAGTACTTC.

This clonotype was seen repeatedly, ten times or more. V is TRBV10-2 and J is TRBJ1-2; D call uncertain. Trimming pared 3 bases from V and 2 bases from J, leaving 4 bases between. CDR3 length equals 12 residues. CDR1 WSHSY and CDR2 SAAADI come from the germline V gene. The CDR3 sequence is CASSEQNYGYTF. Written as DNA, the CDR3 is TGCGCCAGCAGTGAACAGAACTATGGCTACACCTTC.

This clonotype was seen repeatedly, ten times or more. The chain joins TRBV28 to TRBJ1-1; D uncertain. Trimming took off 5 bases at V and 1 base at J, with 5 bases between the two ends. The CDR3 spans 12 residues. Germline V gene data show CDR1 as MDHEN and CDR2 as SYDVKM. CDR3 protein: CASSQANTEAFF. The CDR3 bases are TGTGCCAGCAGTCAGGCGAACACTGAAGCTTTCTTT.

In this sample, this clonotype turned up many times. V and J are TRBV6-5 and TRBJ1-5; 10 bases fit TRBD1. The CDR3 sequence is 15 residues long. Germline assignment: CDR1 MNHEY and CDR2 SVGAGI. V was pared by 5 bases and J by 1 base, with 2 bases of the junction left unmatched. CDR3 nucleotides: TGTGCCAGCAGTCGGGACAGGGGAAGCAATCAGCCCCAGCATTTT. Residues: CASSRDRGSNQPQHF.

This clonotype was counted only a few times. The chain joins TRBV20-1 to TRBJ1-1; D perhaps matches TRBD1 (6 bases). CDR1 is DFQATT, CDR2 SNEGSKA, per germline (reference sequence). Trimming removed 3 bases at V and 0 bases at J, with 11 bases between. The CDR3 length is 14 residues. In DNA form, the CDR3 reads TGCAGTGCTAGGTTTCGGGGGCTGAACACTGAAGCTTTCTTT. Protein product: CSARFRGLNTEAFF.

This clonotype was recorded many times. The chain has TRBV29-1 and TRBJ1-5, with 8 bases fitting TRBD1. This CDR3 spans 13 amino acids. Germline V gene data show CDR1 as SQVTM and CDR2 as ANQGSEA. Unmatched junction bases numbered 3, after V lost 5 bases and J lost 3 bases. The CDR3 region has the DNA TGCAGCGTTCAGGGGGCTCTCAATCAGCCCCAGCATTTT. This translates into CSVQGALNQPQHF.

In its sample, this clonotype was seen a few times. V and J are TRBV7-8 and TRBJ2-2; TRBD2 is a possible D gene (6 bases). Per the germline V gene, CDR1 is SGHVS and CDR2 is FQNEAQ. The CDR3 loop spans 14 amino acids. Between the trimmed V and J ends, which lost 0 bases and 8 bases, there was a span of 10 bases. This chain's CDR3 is CASSLARGMGELFF. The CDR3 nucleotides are TGTGCCAGCAGCTTAGCGCGGGGAATGGGGGAGCTGTTTTTT.

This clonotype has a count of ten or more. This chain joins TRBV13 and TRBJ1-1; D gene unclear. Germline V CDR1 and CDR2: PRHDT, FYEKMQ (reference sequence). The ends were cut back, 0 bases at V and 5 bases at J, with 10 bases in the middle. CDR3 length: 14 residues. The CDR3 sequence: CASSLGGRLTEAFF. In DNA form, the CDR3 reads TGTGCCAGCAGCTTAGGGGGGAGACTAACTGAAGCTTTCTTT.

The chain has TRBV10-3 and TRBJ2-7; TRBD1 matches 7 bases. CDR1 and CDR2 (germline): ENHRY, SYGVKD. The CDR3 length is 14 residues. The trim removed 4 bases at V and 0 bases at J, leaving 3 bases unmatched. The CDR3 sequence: CAISGTGLSYEQYF. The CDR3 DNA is TGTGCCATCAGTGGGACAGGTCTCTCCTACGAGCAGTACTTC.

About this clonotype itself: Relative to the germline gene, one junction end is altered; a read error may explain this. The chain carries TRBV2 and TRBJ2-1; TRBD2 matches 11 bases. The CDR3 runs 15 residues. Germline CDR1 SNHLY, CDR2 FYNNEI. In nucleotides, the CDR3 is TGTGTCAGCAGTGAAGAACTAGCGGGAGCCTATGAGCAGTTCTTC. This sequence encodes CVSSEELAGAYEQFF.

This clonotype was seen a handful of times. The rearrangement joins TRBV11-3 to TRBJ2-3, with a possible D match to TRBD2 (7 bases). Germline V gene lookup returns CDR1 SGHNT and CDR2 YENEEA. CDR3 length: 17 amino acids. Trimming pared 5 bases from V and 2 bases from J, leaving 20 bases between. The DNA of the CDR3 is TGTGCCAGCAGCCAGCAAGTTGGGGCGGGGGCCACAGATACGCAGTATTTT. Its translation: CASSQQVGAGATDTQYF.

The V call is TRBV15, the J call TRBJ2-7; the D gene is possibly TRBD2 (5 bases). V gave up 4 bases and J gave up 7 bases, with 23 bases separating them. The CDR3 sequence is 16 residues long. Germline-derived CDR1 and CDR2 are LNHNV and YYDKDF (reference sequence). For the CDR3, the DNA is TGTGCCACCAGCAACTTAGCGCGGACGAGACCTCTGGAGCAGTACTTC. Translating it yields CATSNLARTRPLEQYF. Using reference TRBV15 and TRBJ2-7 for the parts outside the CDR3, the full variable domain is DAMVIQNPRYQVTQFGKPVTLSCSQTLNHNVMYWYQQKSSQAPKLLFHYYDKDFNNEADTPDNFQSRRPNTSFCFLDIRSPGLGDTAMYLCATSNLARTRPLEQYFGPGTRLTVT.

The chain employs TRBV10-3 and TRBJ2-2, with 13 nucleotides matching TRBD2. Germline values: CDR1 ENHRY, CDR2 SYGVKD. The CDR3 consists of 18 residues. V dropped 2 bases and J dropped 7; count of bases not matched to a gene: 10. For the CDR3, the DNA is TGTGCCATCAGTGAGCCCGGGACTAGCGGGAAAAAGGTCGGGGAGCTGTTTTTT. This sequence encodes CAISEPGTSGKKVGELFF.

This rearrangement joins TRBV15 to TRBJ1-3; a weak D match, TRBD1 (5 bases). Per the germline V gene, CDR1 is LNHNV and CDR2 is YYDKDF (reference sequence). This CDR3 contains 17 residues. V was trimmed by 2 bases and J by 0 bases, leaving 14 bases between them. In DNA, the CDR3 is TGTGCCACCAGCAGAACCCTGGGGCCGAGCTCTGGAAACACCATATATTTT. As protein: CATSRTLGPSSGNTIYF.

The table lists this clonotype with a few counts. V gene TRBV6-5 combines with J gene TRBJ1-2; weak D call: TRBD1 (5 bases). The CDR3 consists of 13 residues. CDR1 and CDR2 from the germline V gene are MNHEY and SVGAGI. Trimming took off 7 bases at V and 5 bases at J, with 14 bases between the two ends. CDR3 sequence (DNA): TGTGCCAGCACTGGGGGAATGCTATATGGCTACACCTTC. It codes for CASTGGMLYGYTF.

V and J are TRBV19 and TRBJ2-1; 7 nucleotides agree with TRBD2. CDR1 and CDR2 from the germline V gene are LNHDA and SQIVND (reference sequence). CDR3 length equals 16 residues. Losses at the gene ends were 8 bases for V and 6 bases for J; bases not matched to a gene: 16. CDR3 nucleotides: TGTGCCAGTGTTTTCGGACTAGGAGCGGGGCTCAATGAGCAGTTCTTC. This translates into CASVFGLGAGLNEQFF.

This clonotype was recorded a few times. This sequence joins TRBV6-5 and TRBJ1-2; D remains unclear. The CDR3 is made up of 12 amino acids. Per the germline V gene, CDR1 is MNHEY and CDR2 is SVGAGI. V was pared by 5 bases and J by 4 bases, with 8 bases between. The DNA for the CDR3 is TGTGCCAGCAGTGGCAGCCTCTATGGCTACACCTTC. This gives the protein CASSGSLYGYTF.

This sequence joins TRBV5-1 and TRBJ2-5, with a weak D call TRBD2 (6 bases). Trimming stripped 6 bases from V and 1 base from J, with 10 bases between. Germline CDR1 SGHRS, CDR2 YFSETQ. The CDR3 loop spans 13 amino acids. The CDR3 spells CASNMGGQETQYF. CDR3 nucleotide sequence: TGCGCCAGCAACATGGGGGGCCAAGAGACCCAGTACTTC.

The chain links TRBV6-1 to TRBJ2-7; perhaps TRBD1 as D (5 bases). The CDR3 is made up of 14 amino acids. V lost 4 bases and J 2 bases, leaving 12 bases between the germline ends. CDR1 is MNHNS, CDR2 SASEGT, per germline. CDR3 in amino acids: CASSALRTPYEQYF. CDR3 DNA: TGTGCCAGCAGTGCCTTACGGACACCCTACGAGCAGTACTTC.